Listed here are 3 T cell receptor beta chains from one sample, sequenced in a study of cytomegalovirus exposure and HLA in healthy donors. In the PCR, 60 Vbeta and 13 Jbeta primers were used. The data were produced by immunoSEQ multiplex PCR, yet TCRdb's version contains in-frame clones alone and is incomplete. The sample contains about 210,000 clones, approximately 81% of which appear only once. Sequenced material: PBMCs. The receptors were sampled from a girl aged 2 to 10 in good health and CMV-seronegative.

This clone was seen more than once but under ten times. The chain combines TRBV2 with TRBJ2-2; D is possibly TRBD1 (5 bases). The length of the CDR3 is 15 residues. Germline-derived CDR1 and CDR2 are SNHLY and FYNNEI. The germline V and J ends were trimmed by 7 bases and 4 bases, with 16 bases remaining between them. CDR3 coding DNA: TGTGCCAGCATTAGGCGGAGAAGGGGCACCGGGGAGCTGTTTTTT. This codes for CASIRRRRGTGELFF.

The J gene is TRBJ2-7, the V gene TRBV5-4, with 9 bases aligning to TRBD2. Germline lookup yields CDR1 SGHNT and CDR2 YYREEE (reference sequence). The CDR3 sequence is 15 residues long. With V trimmed by 4 bases and J by 0 bases, 5 bases remained unmatched. CDR3 DNA: TGTGCCAGCAGCCGACAGACTAGCGGCTCCTACGAGCAGTACTTC. Translated, it gives CASSRQTSGSYEQYF.

The chain carries TRBV2 and TRBJ1-5; D is perhaps TRBD1 (5 bases). The CDR3 extends over 13 amino acids. Germline CDR1 and CDR2: SNHLY and FYNNEI. Trimming took 7 bases from V and 3 from J, leaving 10 bases between them. CDR3 nucleotides: TGTGCCAGCAAGCAGGGTCACAATCAGCCCCAGCATTTT. This gives the protein CASKQGHNQPQHF.